Listed here are 7 T cell receptor beta chains from one sample, sequenced in a study of T-cell reconstitution after alpha-beta-depleted transplantation in children. Molecular barcoding with unique molecular identifiers was used for the TCRbeta library. TCRdb ran MiXCR on the PCR reads and lists one entry per CDR3 protein. Here the sample spans 500,000 to 750,000 distinct CDR3 sequences, roughly a quarter being singletons. This specimen was PBMCs, taken before TCRalphabeta/CD19-depleted stem cell transplant. Receptor source: a boy younger than two with Wiskott-Aldrich syndrome, due to receive a stem cell transplant.

This clonotype showed up just a few times. The chain employs TRBV28 and TRBJ2-7; the match to TRBD2 covers 7 bases. Germline CDR1 is MDHEN and CDR2 is SYDVKM. Germline trimming cut 2 bases from V and 3 bases from J; bases unmatched to any gene: 10. The CDR3 consists of 16 residues. CDR3 nucleotides: TGTGCCAGCAGTTTAAAAGCGGGGATTAGTTTCTACGAGCAGTACTTC. This gives the protein CASSLKAGISFYEQYF.

In DNA, the CDR3 is TGTGCCTGGAGTAGGGGCGGACTAGCCTACGAGCAGTACTTC. Its protein product is CAWSRGGLAYEQYF. The J gene is TRBJ2-7, the V gene TRBV30; TRBD2 agrees at 7 bases. V shed 2 bases, J shed 2 bases, and the junction held 6 bases outside the gene matches. The CDR3 totals 14 residues. Per germline, CDR1 GTSNPN and CDR2 SVGIG (reference sequence). The variable domain in full, completed from reference TRBV30 and TRBJ2-7, reads SQTIHQWPATLVQPVGSPLSLECTVEGTSNPNLYWYRQAAGRGLQLLFYSVGIGQISSEVPQNLSASRPQDRQFILSSKKLLLSDSGFYLCAWSRGGLAYEQYFGPGTRLTVT.

The table lists this clonotype with a few counts. This chain uses TRBV15 with TRBJ2-1; TRBD2 matches at 12 bases. CDR3 length: 15 amino acids. Germline loops: CDR1 LNHNV, CDR2 YYDKDF (reference sequence). After removal of 1 base from V and 10 bases from J, the junction contained 5 bases not matched to a gene. This CDR3 reads CATSRGLAGEREQFF. CDR3 DNA sequence: TGTGCCACCAGCAGAGGACTAGCGGGAGAGAGGGAGCAGTTCTTC.

This clonotype was counted once. This chain links TRBV20-1 with TRBJ2-2, with D unclear. This CDR3 contains 13 residues. The germline gives CDR1 DFQATT, CDR2 SNEGSKA (reference sequence). The V gene lost 3 bases and the J gene lost 5 bases, with 10 bases spanning the gap. CDR3 DNA: TGCAGTGCTAGTGGCGGATTTACCGGGGAGCTGTTTTTT. It specifies CSASGGFTGELFF.

This chain joins TRBV5-1 and TRBJ2-1, with D perhaps matching TRBD1 or TRBD2 (5 bases each). This CDR3 spans 16 amino acids. V gave up 0 bases and J gave up 5 bases, with 15 bases separating them. CDR1 and CDR2 (germline): SGHRS, YFSETQ. The DNA of the CDR3 is TGCGCCAGCAGCTTGGTTGGGGGTAATAGGGACAATGAGCAGTTCTTC. Translated, it gives CASSLVGGNRDNEQFF.

The chain has TRBV6-2 or TRBV6-3 and TRBJ2-5; D not resolved. The V end was cut by 6 bases, the J end by 6 bases, with 14 bases between. The CDR3 is 13 residues long. Per the germline V gene, CDR1 is MNHEY and CDR2 is SVGEGT. CDR3 DNA: TGTGCCAGCAGCGGTCCTTACGTGCAGACCCAGTACTTC. It is translated as CASSGPYVQTQYF.

This clonotype showed up just a few times. The V and J genes are TRBV12-3 or TRBV12-4 and TRBJ2-1; D is undetermined. Trimming took off 7 bases at V and 6 bases at J, with 7 bases between the two ends. This CDR3 is built from 11 residues. The CDR3: CASTQSNEQFF. CDR3 DNA sequence: TGTGCCAGCACCCAGAGCAATGAGCAGTTCTTC.